This T cell receptor (beta chain) was found in a study of blood T cell repertoires in COVID-19. Libraries were prepared by immunoSEQ multiplex PCR; TCRdb keeps only in-frame clonotypes and omits some of them. The sample includes around 210,000 clones, around 83% of them seen just once. The V end lost 7 bases, the J end lost 1 base, and 11 bases lay between the germline ends. This CDR3 is built from 14 residues. Germline V gene sequence: CDR1 MNHNY, CDR2 SVGAGI (reference sequence). This receptor was taken from a human donor in a cohort sampled during active COVID-19. Source material: peripheral blood. The chain recombines TRBV6-6 with TRBJ2-4; no clear D. DNA of the CDR3: TGTGCCAGCACCCTTTTCTCCGCCAAAAACATTCAGTACTTC. This gives the protein CASTLFSAKNIQYF.